The sample holds a few counts of the clone carrying this T cell receptor delta chain. TCRdb's protein for this DNA is that of a much larger clone and differs from the translation at residue 4, likely a read error; the protein shown is the DNA translation. Bulk repertoires came from Vgamma9/Vdelta2+ or Vdelta2-negative gammadelta T cells flow-sorted from PBMC. TCRdb redid clone calling on the multiplex PCR reads using CATT. The table lists 70,000 to 95,000 delta-chain clones, almost 1.5% of them singletons. This specimen comes from a study of γδ T cells in repeated Plasmodium falciparum infection. Turning to the study itself: Malian samples came from no-transmission periods or across acute febrile malaria episodes.

Germline trimming cut 5 bases from V and 3 bases from J; bases unmatched to any gene: 10. Germline V gives CDR1 GEAIGNYY, CDR2 EKD. CDR3 length equals 15 residues. This clonotype was sampled from a pool of human donors (malaria-infected and uninfected, not separated). Input material: gamma-delta T cells from blood. V is TRDV2 and J is TRDJ1; 8 bases are a match to TRDD3. No J segment appears in TCRdb, so it was assigned here by matching the sequence to germline. CDR3 bases: TGTGCCTGTGGCATCCTGGGGGAGGAAGCCGATAAACTCATCTTT. Amino acids: CACGILGEEADKLIF.